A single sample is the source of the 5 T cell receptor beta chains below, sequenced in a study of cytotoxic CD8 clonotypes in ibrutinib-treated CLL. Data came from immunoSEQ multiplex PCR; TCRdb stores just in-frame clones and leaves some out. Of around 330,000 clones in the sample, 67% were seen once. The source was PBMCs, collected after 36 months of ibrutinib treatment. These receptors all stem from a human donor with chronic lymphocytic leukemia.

The CDR3 DNA follows: TGCAGTGTTCCGATCGGCGAGCAGTACTTC. It encodes CSVPIGEQYF. The J gene is TRBJ2-7, the V gene TRBV20-1; no firm D call. The germline V gene has CDR1 DFQATT and CDR2 SNEGSKA (reference sequence). Trimming cost V 7 bases and J 6 bases, with 10 bases left between them. CDR3 length: 10 amino acids.

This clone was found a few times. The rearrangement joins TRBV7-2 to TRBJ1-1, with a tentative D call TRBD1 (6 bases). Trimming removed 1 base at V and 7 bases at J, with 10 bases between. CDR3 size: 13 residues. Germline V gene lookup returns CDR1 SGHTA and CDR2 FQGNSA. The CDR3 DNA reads TGTGCCAGCAGCTTAGTGGGGGGCGGTGAAGCTTTCTTT. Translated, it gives CASSLVGGGEAFF.

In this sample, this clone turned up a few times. CDR3 region: CAMEGGGELFF. CDR3 DNA sequence: TGTGCCATGGAGGGGGGCGGGGAGCTGTTTTTT. The chain joins TRBV10-3 to TRBJ2-2; TRBD1 or TRBD2 may be the D gene (6 bases each). This CDR3 has 11 residues. The germline CDR1 and CDR2 sequences are ENHRY and SYGVKD. The V and J ends lost 9 bases and 7 bases respectively, with 9 bases between them.

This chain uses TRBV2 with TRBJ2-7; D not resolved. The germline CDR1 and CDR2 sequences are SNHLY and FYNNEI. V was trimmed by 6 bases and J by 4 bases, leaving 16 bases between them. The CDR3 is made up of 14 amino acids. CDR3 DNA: TGTGCCAGCAGGAGTAGGGAAATACTATACGAGCAGTACTTC. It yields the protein CASRSREILYEQYF. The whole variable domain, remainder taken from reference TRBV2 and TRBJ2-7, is EPEVTQTPSHQVTQMGQEVILRCVPISNHLYFYWYRQILGQKVEFLVSFYNNEISEKSEIFDDQFSVERPDGSNFTLKIRSTKLEDSAMYFCASRSREILYEQYFGPGTRLTVT.

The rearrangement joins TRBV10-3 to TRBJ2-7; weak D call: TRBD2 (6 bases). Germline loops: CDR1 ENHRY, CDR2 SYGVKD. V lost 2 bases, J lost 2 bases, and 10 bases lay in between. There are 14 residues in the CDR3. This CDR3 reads CAISETSSPYEQYF. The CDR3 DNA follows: TGTGCCATCAGTGAGACTAGCAGTCCCTACGAGCAGTACTTC.